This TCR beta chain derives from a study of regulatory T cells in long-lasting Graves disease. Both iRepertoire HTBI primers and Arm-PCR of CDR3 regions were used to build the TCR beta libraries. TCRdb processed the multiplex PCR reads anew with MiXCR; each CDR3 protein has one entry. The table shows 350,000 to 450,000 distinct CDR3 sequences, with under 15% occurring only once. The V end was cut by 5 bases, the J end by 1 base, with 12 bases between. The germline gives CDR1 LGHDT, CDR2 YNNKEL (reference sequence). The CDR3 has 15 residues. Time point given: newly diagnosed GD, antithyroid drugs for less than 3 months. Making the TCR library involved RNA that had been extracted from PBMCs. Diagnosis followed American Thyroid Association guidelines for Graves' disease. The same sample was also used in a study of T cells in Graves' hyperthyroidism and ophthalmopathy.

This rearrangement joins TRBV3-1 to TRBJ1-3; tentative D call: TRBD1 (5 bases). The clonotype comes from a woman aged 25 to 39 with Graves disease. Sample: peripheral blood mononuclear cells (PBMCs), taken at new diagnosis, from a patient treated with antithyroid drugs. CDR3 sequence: CASSAAGVSGNTIYF. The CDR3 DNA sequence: TGTGCCAGCAGCGCCGCGGGGGTGTCTGGAAACACCATATATTTT.